This T cell receptor beta chain is drawn from a study of technical replicates of blood from several donors. This clone was detected once. The CDR3 sequence is 15 residues long. Germline CDR1 SNHLY, CDR2 FYNNEI. Trimming pared 4 bases from V and 1 base from J, leaving 10 bases between. TCRdb's table, derived via immunoSEQ multiplex PCR, lists solely in-frame clones and lacks some. The table has some 64,000 clones, 95% to 98% seen once; the top ten hold just under 0.2%. The chain joins TRBV2 to TRBJ2-2; a weak D match, TRBD1 (5 bases). Sequencing used T cells isolated from PBMCs. The receptor's source is a human donor in good health. CDR3 bases: TGTGCCAGCAGTGTTCGGCAGGGGAACACCGGGGAGCTGTTTTTT. Residues: CASSVRQGNTGELFF.